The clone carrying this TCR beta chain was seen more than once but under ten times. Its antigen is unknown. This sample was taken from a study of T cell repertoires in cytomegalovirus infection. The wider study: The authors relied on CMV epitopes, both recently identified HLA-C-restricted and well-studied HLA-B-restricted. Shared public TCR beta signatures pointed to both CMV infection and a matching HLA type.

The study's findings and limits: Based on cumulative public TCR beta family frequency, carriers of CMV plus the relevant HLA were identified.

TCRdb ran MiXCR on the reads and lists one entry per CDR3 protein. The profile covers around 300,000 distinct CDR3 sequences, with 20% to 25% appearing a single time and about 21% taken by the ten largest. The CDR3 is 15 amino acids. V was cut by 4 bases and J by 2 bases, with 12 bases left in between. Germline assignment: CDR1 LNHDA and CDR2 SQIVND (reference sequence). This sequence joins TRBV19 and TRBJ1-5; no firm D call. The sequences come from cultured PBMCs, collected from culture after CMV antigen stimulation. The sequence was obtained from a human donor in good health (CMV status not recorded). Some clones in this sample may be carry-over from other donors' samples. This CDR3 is CASSTGSYGNQPQHF. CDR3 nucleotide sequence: TGTGCCAGTAGTACCGGGAGCTATGGCAATCAGCCCCAGCATTTT.